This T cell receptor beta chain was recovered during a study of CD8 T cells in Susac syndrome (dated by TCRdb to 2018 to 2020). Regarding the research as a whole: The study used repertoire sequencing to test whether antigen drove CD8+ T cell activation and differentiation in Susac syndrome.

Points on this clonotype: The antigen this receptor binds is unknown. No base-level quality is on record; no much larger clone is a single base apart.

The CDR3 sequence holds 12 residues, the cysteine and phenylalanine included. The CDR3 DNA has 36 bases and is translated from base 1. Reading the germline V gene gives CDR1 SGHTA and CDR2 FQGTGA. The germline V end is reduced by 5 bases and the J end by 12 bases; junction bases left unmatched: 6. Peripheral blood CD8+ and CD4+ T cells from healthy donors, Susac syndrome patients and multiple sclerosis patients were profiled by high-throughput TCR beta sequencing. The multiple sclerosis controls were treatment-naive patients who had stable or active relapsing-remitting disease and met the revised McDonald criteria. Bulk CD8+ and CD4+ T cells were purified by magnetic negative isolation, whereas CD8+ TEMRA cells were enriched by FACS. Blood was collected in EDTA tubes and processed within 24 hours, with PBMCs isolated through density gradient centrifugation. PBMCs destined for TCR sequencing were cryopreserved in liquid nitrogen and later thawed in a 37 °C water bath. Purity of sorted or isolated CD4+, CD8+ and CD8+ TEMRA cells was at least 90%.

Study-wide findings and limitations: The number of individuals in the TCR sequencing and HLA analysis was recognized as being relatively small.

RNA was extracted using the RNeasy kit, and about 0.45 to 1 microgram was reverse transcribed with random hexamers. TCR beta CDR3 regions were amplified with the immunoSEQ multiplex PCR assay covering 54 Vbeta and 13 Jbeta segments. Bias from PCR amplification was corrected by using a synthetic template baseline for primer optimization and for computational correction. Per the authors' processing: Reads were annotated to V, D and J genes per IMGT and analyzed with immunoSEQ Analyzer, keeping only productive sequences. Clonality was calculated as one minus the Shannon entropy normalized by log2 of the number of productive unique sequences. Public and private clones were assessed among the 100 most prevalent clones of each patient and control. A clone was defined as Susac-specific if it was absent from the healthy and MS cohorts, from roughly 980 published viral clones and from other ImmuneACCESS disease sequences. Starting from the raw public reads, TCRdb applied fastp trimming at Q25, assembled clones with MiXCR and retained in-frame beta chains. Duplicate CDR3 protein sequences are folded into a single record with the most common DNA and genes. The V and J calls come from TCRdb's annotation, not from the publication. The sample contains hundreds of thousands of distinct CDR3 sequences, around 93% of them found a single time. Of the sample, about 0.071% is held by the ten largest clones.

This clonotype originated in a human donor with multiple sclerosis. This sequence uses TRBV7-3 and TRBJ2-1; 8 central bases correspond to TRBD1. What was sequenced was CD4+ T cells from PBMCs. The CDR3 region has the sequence CASSSTGGGQFF. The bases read TGTGCCAGCAGCAGCACAGGGGGTGGGCAGTTCTTC.